This T cell receptor (beta chain) was sequenced in a study of cytomegalovirus exposure and HLA in healthy donors. Overall study: Earlier work reported around 110 million unique TCR beta sequences from some 170 million T cells.

PCR used 60 Vbeta primers and 13 Jbeta primers. Assay: immunoSEQ multiplex PCR; the TCRdb copy retains only in-frame clones and omits some. The sample contains roughly 150,000 clones, 73% of which appear only once. The ends lost 3 bases at V and 4 bases at J; junction bases unmatched: 1. Per germline, CDR1 LNHDA and CDR2 SQIVND (reference sequence). The CDR3 totals 13 residues. All donors participated as healthy donors of bone marrow. These donors counted as nominally healthy when sampled, but unrecorded immune exposures were likely. This sequence originates from a young woman in good health and CMV-seronegative. The specimen was PBMCs. This chain connects TRBV19 to TRBJ1-1; 8 bases map to TRBD1. This CDR3 is CASSMQGATEAFF. DNA of the CDR3: TGTGCCAGTAGTATGCAGGGGGCCACTGAAGCTTTCTTT. Supplemented by reference TRBV19 and TRBJ1-1, the full variable domain reads DGGITQSPKYLFRKEGQNVTLSCEQNLNHDAMYWYRQDPGQGLRLIYYSQIVNDFQKGDIAEGYSVSREKKESFPLTVTSAQKNPTAFYLCASSMQGATEAFFGQGTRLTVV.